Listed below are T cell receptor beta chains from one sample, sequenced in a study of long-term antiretroviral therapy in people with HIV. TCRdb's table, derived via immunoSEQ multiplex PCR, lists solely in-frame clones and lacks some. The sample contains roughly 30,000 clones, roughly 88% of which appear only once. The specimen was unsorted PBMCs, collected 0.8 years before starting antiretroviral therapy. The source is a man aged 18 to 30 with HIV. The CDR3 runs from the conserved cysteine through the conserved F or W. A D gene is named only where the DNA matches it firmly. Clone size, where shown, is once, few, many, or a class for clones that have expanded.

V gene: TRBV4-3
D gene: .
clone size: .
J gene: TRBJ2-5
CDR3 DNA: TGCGCCAGCAGCCCGAACATGGACAGCCAAGAGACCCAGTACTTC
CDR3 protein: CASSPNMDSQETQYF

V gene: TRBV19
D gene: .
clone size: .
J gene: TRBJ1-6
CDR3 DNA: TGTGCCAGTAGTTATTCAGGGGCGCCGGATTCACCCCTCCACTTT
CDR3 protein: CASSYSGAPDSPLHF

V gene: TRBV7-9
D gene: TRBD1
clone size: .
J gene: TRBJ1-1
CDR3 DNA: TGTGCCAGCAGCAAAGCGGACAGGAGGAACACTGAAGCTTTCTTT
CDR3 protein: CASSKADRRNTEAFF

V gene: TRBV6-5
D gene: .
clone size: .
J gene: TRBJ1-1
CDR3 DNA: TGTGCCAGCAGTCTCAAGGGGGGCTACACTGAAGCTTTCTTT
CDR3 protein: CASSLKGGYTEAFF

V gene: TRBV10-3
D gene: .
clone size: .
J gene: TRBJ2-2
CDR3 DNA: TGTGCCATCAGTGAGATGGCGGAGAACACCGGGGAGCTGTTTTTT
CDR3 protein: CAISEMAENTGELFF

V gene: TRBV4-1
D gene: TRBD2
clone size: .
J gene: TRBJ2-7
CDR3 DNA: TGCGCCAGCAGCCGGACAGTTAGCGGGAGGAGCGCCTACGAGCAGTACTTC
CDR3 protein: CASSRTVSGRSAYEQYF

V gene: TRBV18
D gene: .
clone size: .
J gene: TRBJ2-1
CDR3 DNA: TGTGCCAGCTCACCACCGGGCGGGAACCACAATGAGCAGTTCTTC
CDR3 protein: CASSPPGGNHNEQFF

V gene: TRBV4-3
D gene: .
clone size: .
J gene: TRBJ2-3
CDR3 DNA: TGCGCCAGCAGCCAAGGGGATCTCACAGATACGCAGTATTTT
CDR3 protein: CASSQGDLTDTQYF

V gene: TRBV18
D gene: .
clone size: once
J gene: TRBJ1-1
CDR3 DNA: TGTGCCAGCTCACCACTGAGGGATGTCAACACTGAAGCTTTCTTT
CDR3 protein: CASSPLRDVNTEAFF

V gene: TRBV7-9
D gene: .
clone size: few
J gene: TRBJ1-1
CDR3 DNA: TGTGCCAGCAGCCTACCAGATGGTCGGGGAACTGAAGCTTTCTTT
CDR3 protein: CASSLPDGRGTEAFF

V gene: TRBV4-3
D gene: TRBD2
clone size: .
J gene: TRBJ2-1
CDR3 DNA: TGCGCCAGCAGCCAAGATTGGGCCCGACTAGCGGGGGGGAGGCGGGAGCAGTTCTTC
CDR3 protein: CASSQDWARLAGGRREQFF

V gene: TRBV12-5
D gene: TRBD1
clone size: .
J gene: TRBJ2-7
CDR3 DNA: TGTGCTAGTGGTCACAGGGGACGCTACGAGCAGTACTTC
CDR3 protein: CASGHRGRYEQYF

V gene: TRBV5-1
D gene: TRBD2
clone size: .
J gene: TRBJ2-2
CDR3 DNA: TGCGCCAGCAGCTTAATCCCTAGCGGGGGGCCTGCTTCGAACACCGGGGAGCTGTTTTTT
CDR3 protein: CASSLIPSGGPASNTGELFF

V gene: TRBV11-2
D gene: .
clone size: .
J gene: TRBJ2-5
CDR3 DNA: TGTGCCAGCAGCTTACAAAGGGGGATAGAGACCCAGTACTTC
CDR3 protein: CASSLQRGIETQYF

V gene: TRBV6-1
D gene: .
clone size: once
J gene: TRBJ2-7
CDR3 DNA: TGTGCCAGCATCCGGGGGACGACAGGTCCCCTCGAGCAGTACTTC
CDR3 protein: CASIRGTTGPLEQYF

V gene: TRBV18
D gene: TRBD2
clone size: .
J gene: TRBJ2-5
CDR3 DNA: TGTGCCAGCTCAGAGGCCCCGGGAGGAGGACAAGAGACCCAGTACTTC
CDR3 protein: CASSEAPGGGQETQYF

V gene: TRBV19
D gene: TRBD2
clone size: .
J gene: TRBJ2-1
CDR3 DNA: TGTGCCAGTAGTTCCGGGACTAGCGGCTACAATGAGCAGTTCTTC
CDR3 protein: CASSSGTSGYNEQFF

V gene: TRBV13
D gene: .
clone size: .
J gene: TRBJ1-1
CDR3 DNA: TGTGCCAGCAGCCCCCGGGGTCCGAACACTGAAGCTTTCTTT
CDR3 protein: CASSPRGPNTEAFF

V gene: TRBV13
D gene: TRBD1
clone size: .
J gene: TRBJ2-1
CDR3 DNA: TGTGCCAGCAGCGAAACCTCAACCGGGACAGGGGGCGAGAATGAGCAGTTCTTC
CDR3 protein: CASSETSTGTGGENEQFF

V gene: TRBV18
D gene: .
clone size: .
J gene: TRBJ1-2
CDR3 DNA: TGTGCCAGCTCACCAAGTGAAAGGGTCGAAAACTATGGCTACACCTTC
CDR3 protein: CASSPSERVENYGYTF

V gene: TRBV4-3
D gene: TRBD2
clone size: .
J gene: TRBJ2-1
CDR3 DNA: TGCGCCAGCAGCCAGGACCTAGCGGGTCGCAATGAGCAGTTCTTC
CDR3 protein: CASSQDLAGRNEQFF

V gene: TRBV7-9
D gene: TRBD1
clone size: .
J gene: TRBJ2-7
CDR3 DNA: TGTGCCAGCAGCTTACTCGGGACAGCAAGCTACGAGCAGTACTTC
CDR3 protein: CASSLLGTASYEQYF

V gene: TRBV5-1
D gene: TRBD1
clone size: .
J gene: TRBJ1-4
CDR3 DNA: TGCGCCAGCAGCCTGGGGACAGCAACTAATGAAAAACTGTTTTTT
CDR3 protein: CASSLGTATNEKLFF